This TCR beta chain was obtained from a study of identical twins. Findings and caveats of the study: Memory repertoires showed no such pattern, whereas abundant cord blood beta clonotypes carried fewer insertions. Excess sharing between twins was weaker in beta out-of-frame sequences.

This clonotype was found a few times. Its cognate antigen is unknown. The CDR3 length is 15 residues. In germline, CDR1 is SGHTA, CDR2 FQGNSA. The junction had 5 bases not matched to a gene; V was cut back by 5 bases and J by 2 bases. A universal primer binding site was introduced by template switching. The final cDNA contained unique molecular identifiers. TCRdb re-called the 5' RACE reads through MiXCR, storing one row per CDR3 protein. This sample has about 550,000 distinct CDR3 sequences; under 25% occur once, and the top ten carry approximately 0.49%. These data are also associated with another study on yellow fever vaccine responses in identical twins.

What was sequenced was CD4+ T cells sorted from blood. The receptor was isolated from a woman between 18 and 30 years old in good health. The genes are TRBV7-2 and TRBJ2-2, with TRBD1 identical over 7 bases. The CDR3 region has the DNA TGTGCCAGCAGCGCCCGGACAGGAAACACCGGGGAGCTGTTTTTT. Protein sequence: CASSARTGNTGELFF. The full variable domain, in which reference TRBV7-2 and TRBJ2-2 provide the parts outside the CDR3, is GAGVSQSPSNKVTEKGKDVELRCDPISGHTALYWYRQSLGQGLEFLIYFQGNSAPDKSGLPSDRFSAERTGGSVSTLTIQRTQQEDSAVYLCASSARTGNTGELFFGEGSRLTVL.